The rows below give T cell receptor beta chains drawn from one sample of a study of T-cell memory formation after mild COVID-19. TCRdb analysed the 5' RACE reads with MiXCR anew, one entry per CDR3 protein. The sample includes around 440,000 distinct CDR3 sequences, around a sixth seen only once; the top ten take around 12%. The specimen was PBMCs or a T cell subset sorted from them (not recorded which). All receptors come from an adult woman who had mild COVID-19 (a few samples of this study predate the infection). Cell type and time point are not known. The CDR3 runs from the conserved cysteine through the conserved F or W. D genes are given only for firm matches. A clone size is listed for some rows: how often the clone was seen (once, few, many), or a class if it is expanded.

>TRBV29-1|NA|TRBJ2-1|NA
TGCAGCGTTGTAGTTGACAGAGCAGGTGAGCAGTTCTTC
CSVVVDRAGEQFF
>TRBV7-9|NA|TRBJ1-6|TRBD1
TGTGCCAGCAGCTTATCTACAGGGGGACATTCACCCCTCCACTTT
CASSLSTGGHSPLHF
>TRBV6-5|NA|TRBJ2-7|NA
TGTGCCAGCAGGCCTATGGGGGGCGAGCAGTACTTC
CASRPMGGEQYF
>TRBV19|NA|TRBJ1-2|NA
TGTGCCAGTAGTATTGGGTGGGGGGAAAGAAGCTATGGCTACACCTTC
CASSIGWGERSYGYTF
>TRBV2|few|TRBJ1-2|NA
TGTGCCACCATCCGTCCCCCGGCCTTGGGCTACACCTTC
CATIRPPALGYTF
>TRBV24-1|NA|TRBJ1-2|NA
TGTGCCACCAGTGATTTGTTCCCGGGAAGAGAGGATGGCTACACCTTC
CATSDLFPGREDGYTF
>TRBV20-1|many|TRBJ2-5|NA
TGCAGTGCCTCCCGGACAGCCCAAGAGACCCAGTACTTC
CSASRTAQETQYF
>TRBV5-4|few|TRBJ2-3|NA
TGTGCCAGCAGCTTATTGGATAGGCGCATCACAGATACGCAGTATTTT
CASSLLDRRITDTQYF
>TRBV4-1|many|TRBJ2-3|TRBD2
TGCGCCAGCAGCCAAGGGACTAGCGGGGGGTGGGATACGCAGTATTTT
CASSQGTSGGWDTQYF
>TRBV18|many|TRBJ2-3|NA
TGTGCCAGCTCACCGGGGCAGTCTAGCACAGATACGCAGTATTTT
CASSPGQSSTDTQYF
>TRBV10-3|NA|TRBJ1-2|NA
TGTGCCACCGGGCGGGACTATGGCTACACCTTC
CATGRDYGYTF